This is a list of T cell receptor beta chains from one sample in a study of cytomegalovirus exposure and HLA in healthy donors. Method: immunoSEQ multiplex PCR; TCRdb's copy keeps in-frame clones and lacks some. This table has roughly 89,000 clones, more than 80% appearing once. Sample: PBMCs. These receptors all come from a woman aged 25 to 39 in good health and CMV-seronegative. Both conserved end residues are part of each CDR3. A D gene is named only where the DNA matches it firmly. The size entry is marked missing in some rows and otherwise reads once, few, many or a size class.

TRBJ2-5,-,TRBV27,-,CASSLVGNRETQYF,TGTGCCAGCAGTTTGGTCGGTAACCGGGAGACCCAGTACTTC
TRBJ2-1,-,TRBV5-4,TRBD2,CASSLSRGRTGEQFF,TGTGCCAGCAGCTTGTCTCGCGGGAGAACTGGGGAGCAGTTCTTC
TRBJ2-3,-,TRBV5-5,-,CASSLYGGSTDTQYF,TGTGCCAGCAGCTTATACGGGGGTAGCACAGATACGCAGTATTTT
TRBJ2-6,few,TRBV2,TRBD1,CASQQGTGHSGANVLTF,TGTGCCAGCCAGCAGGGGACAGGTCACTCTGGGGCCAACGTCCTGACTTTC
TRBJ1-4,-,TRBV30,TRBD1,CAWSRTGSDEKLFF,TGTGCCTGGAGCAGGACAGGATCGGACGAAAAACTGTTTTTT
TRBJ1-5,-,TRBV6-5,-,CASSDPGHQPQHF,TGTGCCAGCAGTGACCCAGGGCATCAGCCCCAGCATTTT
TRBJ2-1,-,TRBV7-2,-,CASSREGAISSYEQFF,TGTGCCAGCAGCCGCGAGGGAGCCATTTCCAGCTATGAGCAGTTCTTC
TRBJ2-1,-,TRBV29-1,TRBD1,CSVLPGQGTYNEQFF,TGCAGCGTACTTCCGGGACAGGGGACCTACAATGAGCAGTTCTTC
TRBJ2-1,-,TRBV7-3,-,CASSPRLANEQFF,TGTGCCAGCAGCCCCCGACTGGCTAATGAGCAGTTCTTC
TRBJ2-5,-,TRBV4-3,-,CASSQENRETQYF,TGCGCCAGCAGCCAAGAAAACCGGGAGACCCAGTACTTC
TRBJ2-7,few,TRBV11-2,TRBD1,CASSLDRGSYEQYF,TGTGCCAGCAGCTTGGACAGGGGTTCCTACGAGCAGTACTTC
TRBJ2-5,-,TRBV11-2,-,CASSLVQGVQETQYF,TGTGCCAGCAGCTTAGTCCAAGGGGTACAAGAGACCCAGTACTTC
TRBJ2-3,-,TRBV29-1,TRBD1,CSLRTGGIADTQYF,TGCAGCCTTCGGACAGGGGGGATAGCAGATACGCAGTATTTT
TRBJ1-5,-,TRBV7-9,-,CASSLGANQPQHF,TGTGCCAGCAGCTTAGGAGCGAATCAGCCCCAGCATTTT
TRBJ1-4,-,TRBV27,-,CASRYRVEEKLFF,TGTGCCAGCAGATACAGGGTGGAAGAAAAACTGTTTTTT
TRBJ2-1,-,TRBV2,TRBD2,CASSLLTSGYNEQFF,TGTGCCAGCAGTCTTCTGACTAGCGGATACAATGAGCAGTTCTTC
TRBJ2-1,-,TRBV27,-,CASTPWQGSGYENEQFF,TGTGCCAGCACCCCCTGGCAGGGCAGTGGGTATGAAAATGAGCAGTTCTTC
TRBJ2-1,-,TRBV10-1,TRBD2,CASGTLRETFYNEQFF,TGCGCCAGTGGGACTCTGCGGGAGACCTTCTACAATGAGCAGTTCTTC
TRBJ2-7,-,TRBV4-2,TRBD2,CASSQESGLAGYEQYF,TGTGCCAGCAGCCAAGAAAGTGGGCTAGCGGGTTACGAGCAGTACTTC
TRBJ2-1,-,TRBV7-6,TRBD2,CASSPSGRRWGTYNEQFF,TGTGCCAGCAGCCCTAGCGGGAGGAGATGGGGGACCTACAATGAGCAGTTCTTC
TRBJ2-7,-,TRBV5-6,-,CASSSEGSYFYYEQYF,TGTGCCAGCAGCTCGGAGGGCAGCTACTTCTACTACGAGCAGTACTTC
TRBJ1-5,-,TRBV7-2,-,CASSLDSLNNQPQHF,TGTGCCAGCAGCTTAGACAGCCTAAACAATCAGCCCCAGCATTTT
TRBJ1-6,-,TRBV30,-,CAWSTAGATYNSPLHF,TGTGCCTGGAGCACGGCAGGGGCTACCTATAATTCACCCCTCCACTTT
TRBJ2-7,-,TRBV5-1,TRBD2,CASSPATSGSYEQYF,TGCGCCAGCAGCCCTGCGACTAGCGGATCCTACGAGCAGTACTTC
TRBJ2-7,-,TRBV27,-,CASSRAPGGSGYEQYF,TGTGCCAGCAGCCGGGCCCCGGGTGGTTCGGGATACGAGCAGTACTTC
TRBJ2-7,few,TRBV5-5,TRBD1,CASTTGAYEQYF,TGTGCCAGCACAACAGGGGCCTACGAGCAGTACTTC
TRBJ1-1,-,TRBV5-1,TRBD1,CASSLPTGTGEAFF,TGCGCCAGCAGCCTCCCGACAGGGACGGGTGAAGCTTTCTTT
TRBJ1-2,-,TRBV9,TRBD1,CASSAGGPAPSSYGYTF,TGTGCCAGCAGCGCAGGGGGGCCCGCTCCCTCCTCCTATGGCTACACCTTC
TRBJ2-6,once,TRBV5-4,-,CASSLEGTGANVLTF,TGTGCCAGCAGCTTGGAGGGGACTGGGGCCAACGTCCTGACTTTC
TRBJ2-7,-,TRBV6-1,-,CASSEAYQGYEQYF,TGTGCCAGCAGTGAGGCCTACCAGGGCTACGAGCAGTACTTC
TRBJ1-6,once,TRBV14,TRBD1,CASSQSRGLSPLHF,TGTGCCAGCAGCCAAAGCAGGGGGCTTTCACCCCTCCACTTT
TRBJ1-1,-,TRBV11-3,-,CASSPGGGVDEAFF,TGTGCCAGCAGCCCGGGGGGCGGAGTAGATGAAGCTTTCTTT
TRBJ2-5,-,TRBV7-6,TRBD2,CASSLGLAGVYETQYF,TGTGCCAGCAGCCTAGGACTAGCGGGAGTTTATGAGACCCAGTACTTC
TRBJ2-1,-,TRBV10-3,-,CAISFDSIEQFF,TGTGCCATCAGTTTCGACTCCATAGAGCAGTTCTTC
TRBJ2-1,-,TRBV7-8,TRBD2,CASSLESRGLAGPSYNEQFF,TGTGCCAGCAGCTTAGAGAGTAGAGGACTAGCGGGACCCTCCTACAATGAGCAGTTCTTC
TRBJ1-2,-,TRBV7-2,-,CASSLAVGVWVGYTF,TGTGCCAGCAGCTTAGCGGTCGGGGTTTGGGTAGGCTACACCTTC
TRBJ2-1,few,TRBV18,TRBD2,CASSPPGLARDEQFF,TGTGCCAGCTCACCACCGGGACTAGCACGAGATGAGCAGTTCTTC
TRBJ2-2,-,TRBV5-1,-,CASSWRSGELFF,TGCGCCAGCAGCTGGAGATCCGGGGAGCTGTTTTTT
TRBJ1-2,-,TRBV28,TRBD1,CASRTGVLAYGYTF,TGTGCCAGCAGGACAGGGGTGCTCGCCTATGGCTACACCTTC
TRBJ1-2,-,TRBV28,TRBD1,CARKLPGQGDYTF,TGTGCCAGAAAACTACCGGGACAGGGGGACTACACCTTC
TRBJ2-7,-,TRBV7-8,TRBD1,CASSPVAGGFPDEQYF,TGTGCCAGCAGCCCGGTGGCAGGGGGCTTCCCAGACGAGCAGTACTTC
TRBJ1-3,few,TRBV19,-,CASQQGFGNTIYF,TGTGCCAGTCAACAGGGTTTTGGAAACACCATATATTTT
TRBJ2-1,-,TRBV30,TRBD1,CACTGGSRHNEQFF,TGTGCCTGTACAGGGGGCTCCAGACACAATGAGCAGTTCTTC
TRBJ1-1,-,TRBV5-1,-,CASTAGRTNTEAFF,TGCGCCAGCACCGCAGGGAGGACGAACACTGAAGCTTTCTTT
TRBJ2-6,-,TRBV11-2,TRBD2,CASSLQLAGSSGANVLTF,TGTGCCAGCAGCTTACAACTAGCGGGCAGCTCTGGGGCCAACGTCCTGACTTTC
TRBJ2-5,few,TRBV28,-,CASSRRGRKETQYF,TGTGCCAGCAGTAGGAGGGGGCGCAAGGAGACCCAGTACTTC
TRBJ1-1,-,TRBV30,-,CAWSVAMNTEAFF,TGTGCCTGGAGTGTAGCGATGAACACTGAAGCTTTCTTT
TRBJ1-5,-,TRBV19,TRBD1,CASRWGQGNQPQHF,TGTGCCAGTAGGTGGGGACAGGGGAATCAGCCCCAGCATTTT
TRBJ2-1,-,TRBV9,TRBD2,CASSVAGGSYNEQFF,TGTGCCAGCAGCGTAGCGGGAGGGTCCTACAATGAGCAGTTCTTC
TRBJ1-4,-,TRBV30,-,CAWQQGNEKLFF,TGTGCCTGGCAACAGGGAAATGAAAAACTGTTTTTT
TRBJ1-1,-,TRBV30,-,CAWSVPQWGRMNTEAFF,TGTGCCTGGAGTGTACCACAGTGGGGGCGGATGAACACTGAAGCTTTCTTT
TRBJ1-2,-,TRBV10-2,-,CASSESIQGGYGYTF,TGCGCCAGCAGTGAGTCGATTCAGGGCGGATATGGCTACACCTTC